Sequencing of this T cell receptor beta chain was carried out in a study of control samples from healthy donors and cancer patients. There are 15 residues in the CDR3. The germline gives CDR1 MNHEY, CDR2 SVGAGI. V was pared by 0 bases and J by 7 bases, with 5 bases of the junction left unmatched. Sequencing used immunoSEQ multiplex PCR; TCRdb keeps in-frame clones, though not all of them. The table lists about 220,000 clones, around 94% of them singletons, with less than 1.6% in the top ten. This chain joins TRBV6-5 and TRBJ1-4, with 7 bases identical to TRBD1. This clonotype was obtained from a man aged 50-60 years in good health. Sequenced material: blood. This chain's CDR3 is CASSYSDRPFEKLFF. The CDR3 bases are TGTGCCAGCAGTTACTCGGACAGGCCCTTTGAAAAACTGTTTTTT.